This TCR beta chain was profiled in a study of OX40 agonist ivuxolimab in advanced cancers. Background on the study: The dose-escalation group included hepatocellular carcinoma, melanoma, renal cell carcinoma and head and neck cancer.

Using immunoSEQ multiplex PCR, the repertoire was profiled, and TCRdb retains in-frame clones only, with some absent. The table has tens of thousands of clones, roughly 85% seen once; the top ten hold approximately 11%. The germline V gene has CDR1 SGHTA and CDR2 FQGNSA. This CDR3 is built from 15 residues. V dropped 2 bases and J dropped 1 base, with 12 bases sitting between them. This chain joins TRBV7-2 and TRBJ2-7, with D possibly TRBD2 on 6 matching bases. This sequence was found in an adult with an advanced solid tumor such as melanoma, head and neck, liver or kidney cancer. Source: CD4+ or CD8+ T cells sorted from blood, taken in a trial of the OX40 agonist ivuxolimab. The CDR3 sequence is CASSLSTSRSYEQYF. The DNA of the CDR3 is TGTGCCAGCAGCTTAAGCACTAGCAGATCCTACGAGCAGTACTTC.